This T cell receptor beta chain is from a study of CD8+CD57+ T cells in acquired aplastic anemia. Study-wide context: Sorted cells (CD4+ and CD8+) yielded DNA amounts that averaged roughly 3 ug. Study conclusions and caveats: Sharing between patients and controls was observed for twenty-nine CD8+ CDR3 sequences. Patients were compared with controls for CD8+ Simpson's diversity, and no significant difference emerged.

Genomic DNA, serving as template, underwent TCR beta VDJ and CDR3 profiling. From the reads, TCRdb called clonotypes with MiXCR, one entry per CDR3 protein. Of 150,000 or so distinct CDR3 sequences listed, 45% to 55% are singletons. The CDR3 runs 14 residues. Germline CDR1 reads SGHNT; CDR2 reads YENEEA. In patients chosen for sequencing, flow cytometry had shown CD8+CD57+ cell expansion. Severe acquired aplastic anemia was present in every patient. This clonotype was seen more than once but under ten times. Antigen: not known. At one end, the junction sequence differs from germline, possibly due to a read error.

The V call is TRBV11-3, the J call TRBJ1-1, with D possibly being TRBD1 (5 bases). Sequencing used sorted CD4+, CD8+, or CD8+CD57+ T cells (not recorded which) from PBMCs. The source of this sequence is a human donor with aplastic anemia. CDR3 sequence reads: CASSLGRLNTVAFF. The CDR3 nucleotides are TGTGCCAGCAGCTTGGGACGCTTGAACACTGTAGCTTTCTTT.